This record looks at one T cell receptor (beta chain) sequence and its context. Data came from immunoSEQ multiplex PCR; TCRdb stores just in-frame clones and leaves some out. This table lists some 180,000 clones. The data belong to a study of control samples from healthy donors and cancer patients. Germline V gene sequence: CDR1 MNHEY, CDR2 SVGAGI. The V gene lost 6 bases and the J gene lost 4 bases, with 12 bases spanning the gap. The CDR3 runs to 13 residues. This TCR was sampled from a woman aged 25 to 39 in good health. This chain uses TRBV6-5 with TRBJ1-2; weak D call: TRBD1 (5 bases). The sample comprised blood. CDR3 in amino acids: CASRKPGGYGYTF. CDR3 nucleotides: TGTGCCAGCAGGAAGCCGGGGGGCTATGGCTACACCTTC.